The T cell receptor (beta chain) under discussion was sequenced for a study of T cell repertoires in cytomegalovirus infection. Study summary: Used in the study were CMV epitopes, some recently identified and HLA-C-restricted, others well-studied and HLA-B-restricted. Indicated by public TCR beta signatures were CMV infection and matching HLA type. The study, taken as a whole, reports: The ex vivo response showed dominance by HLA-C-restricted CMV-specific TCR beta clonotypes.

Comment on this clonotype: The antigen is undetermined.

TCRdb re-analysed the reads in MiXCR, keeping a single row per CDR3 protein. The table has around 49,000 distinct CDR3 sequences, roughly 20% seen once; the top ten hold about a quarter. The CDR3 contains 11 residues. The ends were cut back, 0 bases at V and 5 bases at J, with 2 bases in the middle. Germline-derived CDR1 and CDR2 are LGHDT and YNNKEL (reference sequence). The chain joins TRBV3-1 to TRBJ2-7; D is ambiguous. This specimen consisted of CD8+ T cells from cultured PBMCs, obtained from culture after CMV antigen stimulation. The TCR comes from a human donor in good health (CMV status not recorded). Some clones in this sample may be carry-over from other donors' samples. DNA of the CDR3: TGTGCCAGCAGCCAAGATCACGAGCAGTACTTC. Amino acids: CASSQDHEQYF.